This entry lists 16 T cell receptor beta chains sequenced from one sample in a study of PD-1 blockade in classical Hodgkin lymphoma. The time point denotes: newly diagnosed, previously untreated cHL patient sample. Researchers used magnetic negative selection to pull out pure CD4+ T cells from thawed PBMCs. The repertoire was sequenced with immunoSEQ multiplex PCR; TCRdb's copy has only in-frame clones and lacks some. Of 15,000 to 20,000 clones in the sample, about four fifths were seen once. The source material was CD4+ T cells from blood. These receptors came from a human donor with classical Hodgkin lymphoma.

This sequence joins TRBV28 and TRBJ1-5; D ambiguous. Trimming pared 2 bases from V and 2 bases from J, leaving 19 bases between. The CDR3 totals 18 residues. The germline CDR1 and CDR2 sequences are MDHEN and SYDVKM. The CDR3 loop is CASSLVGLGAKGNQPQHF. The CDR3 nucleotides are TGTGCCAGCAGTTTAGTAGGGTTGGGTGCCAAAGGCAATCAGCCCCAGCATTTT.

As for this clone: The sample has other DNA sequences that encode this CDR3 too. The V gene is TRBV6-5, the J gene TRBJ1-1; weak D call: TRBD1 (6 bases). Germline V gene lookup returns CDR1 MNHEY and CDR2 SVGAGI. V lost 0 bases and J lost 5, with 10 bases in between. CDR3 length: 14 residues. CDR3 loop: CASSYSKGDTEAFF. The CDR3, as DNA: TGTGCCAGCAGTTACTCGAAGGGGGATACTGAAGCTTTCTTT.

The chain employs TRBV7-2 and TRBJ2-2; D call uncertain. Germline V gene lookup returns CDR1 SGHTA and CDR2 FQGNSA. Trimming stripped 1 base from V and 9 bases from J, with 6 bases between. The CDR3 is made up of 12 amino acids. CDR3 DNA: TGTGCCAGCAGCTTAGTTAGGCGGGAGCTGTTTTTT. Protein product: CASSLVRRELFF.

The rearrangement joins TRBV5-1 to TRBJ2-3; 11 nucleotides agree with TRBD2. Germline loops: CDR1 SGHRS, CDR2 YFSETQ. V was clipped by 4 bases and J by 4 bases; unmatched bases: 2. The CDR3 consists of 14 residues. This CDR3 is CASSAGLAADTQYF. In DNA, the CDR3 is TGCGCCAGCAGCGCGGGACTAGCGGCAGATACGCAGTATTTT.

The rearrangement uses TRBV28 and TRBJ1-2, with D uncertain. The CDR3 totals 13 residues. V was trimmed by 0 bases and J by 0 bases, leaving 2 bases between them. The germline V gene encodes CDR1 MDHEN and CDR2 SYDVKM. As DNA, the CDR3 is TGTGCCAGCAGTTTATGGGCTAACTATGGCTACACCTTC. It is translated as CASSLWANYGYTF.

The chain carries TRBV28 and TRBJ2-2; the match to TRBD2 covers 7 bases. Germline loops: CDR1 MDHEN, CDR2 SYDVKM. The CDR3 runs to 14 residues. The V and J ends lost 6 bases and 2 bases, in that order; junction bases with no gene match: 3. The CDR3 bases are TGTGCCAGCAGAGCTAGCGGTAACACCGGGGAGCTGTTTTTT. Protein: CASRASGNTGELFF.

The V call is TRBV10-3, the J call TRBJ2-1; D unclear. The germline V gene has CDR1 ENHRY and CDR2 SYGVKD. The V gene lost 6 bases and the J gene lost 6 bases, with 9 bases spanning the gap. The CDR3 length is 12 residues. For the CDR3, the DNA is TGTGCCATCAGGGCCCTTGGCAATGAGCAGTTCTTC. Amino acid sequence: CAIRALGNEQFF.

As DNA, the CDR3 is TGTGCCAGCAGCTCCCCGGGACTCAGCGGAGAGACCCAGTACTTC. This gives the protein CASSSPGLSGETQYF. The V gene is TRBV11-1, the J gene TRBJ2-5, with D maybe TRBD2 (6 bases). The CDR3 loop spans 15 amino acids. The V end was cut by 4 bases, the J end by 4 bases, with 16 bases between. Germline loops: CDR1 SGHAT, CDR2 FQDESV (reference sequence).

The chain carries TRBV6-5 and TRBJ2-5; D unresolved. V gave up 6 bases and J gave up 1 base, with 9 bases separating them. The CDR3 length is 13 residues. Looked up from germline, CDR1 is MNHEY and CDR2 is SVGAGI. The CDR3 is CASRRSLQETQYF. In DNA, the CDR3 is TGTGCCAGCAGGAGAAGCCTCCAAGAGACCCAGTACTTC.

The chain joins TRBV10-3 to TRBJ2-1, with 7 bases aligning to TRBD2. V dropped 11 bases and J dropped 9; count of bases not matched to a gene: 10. The germline gives CDR1 ENHRY, CDR2 SYGVKD. CDR3 length: 12 residues. CDR3: CAASGGRGEQFF. The CDR3 DNA reads TGTGCCGCCAGTGGGGGGAGGGGTGAGCAGTTCTTC.

The chain links TRBV4-2 to TRBJ2-2; 7 nucleotides match TRBD2. Germline CDR1 LGHNA, CDR2 YNFKEQ. This CDR3 spans 16 amino acids. J lost 6 bases, V lost 4 bases, and 11 bases had no gene match. DNA of the CDR3: TGTGCCAGCAGCCCTAGCGGAGGTGGGGGTTCCGGGGAGCTGTTTTTT. Translating gives CASSPSGGGGSGELFF.

This clone came up once. The V call is TRBV13, the J call TRBJ2-5, with D perhaps matching TRBD2 (6 bases). Germline loops: CDR1 PRHDT, CDR2 FYEKMQ (reference sequence). The length of the CDR3 is 16 residues. V was pared by 2 bases and J by 5 bases, with 18 bases between. The CDR3 DNA reads as TGTGCCAGCAGCTTATCGAGCGGGCAAATCCTGGAGACCCAGTACTTC. Translated: CASSLSSGQILETQYF. Full variable domain (rest looked up from reference TRBV13 and TRBJ2-5): AAGVIQSPRHLIKEKRETATLKCYPIPRHDTVYWYQQGPGQDPQFLISFYEKMQSDKGSIPDRFSAQQFSDYHSELNMSSLELGDSALYFCASSLSSGQILETQYFGPGTRLLVL.

The chain joins TRBV6-6 to TRBJ1-5, with D unresolved. Germline V gene data show CDR1 as MNHNY and CDR2 as SVGAGI (reference sequence). Trimming removed 0 bases from V and 6 bases from J, with 6 bases in between. CDR3 length equals 13 residues. The CDR3 loop is CASSYSSGQPQHF. The CDR3, as DNA: TGTGCCAGCAGTTACTCGTCCGGTCAGCCCCAGCATTTT.

The J gene is TRBJ1-3, the V gene TRBV5-1, with 9 nucleotides matching TRBD1. The germline gives CDR1 SGHRS, CDR2 YFSETQ. J was trimmed by 5 bases and V by 2 bases; bases with no gene match: 5. The CDR3 covers 15 residues. The CDR3 is CASSLGTGKRNTIYF. CDR3 nucleotide sequence: TGCGCCAGCAGCTTAGGGACAGGGAAACGAAACACCATATATTTT.

The CDR3 DNA sequence: TGTGCCAGCAGCGGACAGAGCTACAATGAGCAGTTCTTC. It encodes CASSGQSYNEQFF. The V call is TRBV7-9, the J call TRBJ2-1, with D perhaps TRBD1 (6 bases). CDR1 SEHNR and CDR2 FQNEAQ come from the germline V gene (reference sequence). The length of the CDR3 is 13 residues. V lost 5 bases and J lost 3, with 8 bases in between. The full variable domain, in which reference TRBV7-9 and TRBJ2-1 provide the parts outside the CDR3, is DTGVSQNPRHKITKRGQNVTFRCDPISEHNRLYWYRQTLGQGPEFLTYFQNEAQLEKSRLLSDRFSAERPKGSFSTLEIQRTEQGDSAMYLCASSGQSYNEQFFGPGTRLTVL.

As DNA, the CDR3 is TGTGCCACCGCTGCTGCGGCCAAAAACATTCAGTACTTC. It codes for CATAAAAKNIQYF. The chain carries TRBV19 and TRBJ2-4; D unclear. This CDR3 is 13 amino acids long. Trimming removed 10 bases at V and 1 base at J, with 11 bases between. Germline lookup yields CDR1 LNHDA and CDR2 SQIVND (reference sequence). The full variable domain, rest sourced from reference TRBV19 and TRBJ2-4, is DGGITQSPKYLFRKEGQNVTLSCEQNLNHDAMYWYRQDPGQGLRLIYYSQIVNDFQKGDIAEGYSVSREKKESFPLTVTSAQKNPTAFYLCATAAAAKNIQYFGAGTRLSVL.